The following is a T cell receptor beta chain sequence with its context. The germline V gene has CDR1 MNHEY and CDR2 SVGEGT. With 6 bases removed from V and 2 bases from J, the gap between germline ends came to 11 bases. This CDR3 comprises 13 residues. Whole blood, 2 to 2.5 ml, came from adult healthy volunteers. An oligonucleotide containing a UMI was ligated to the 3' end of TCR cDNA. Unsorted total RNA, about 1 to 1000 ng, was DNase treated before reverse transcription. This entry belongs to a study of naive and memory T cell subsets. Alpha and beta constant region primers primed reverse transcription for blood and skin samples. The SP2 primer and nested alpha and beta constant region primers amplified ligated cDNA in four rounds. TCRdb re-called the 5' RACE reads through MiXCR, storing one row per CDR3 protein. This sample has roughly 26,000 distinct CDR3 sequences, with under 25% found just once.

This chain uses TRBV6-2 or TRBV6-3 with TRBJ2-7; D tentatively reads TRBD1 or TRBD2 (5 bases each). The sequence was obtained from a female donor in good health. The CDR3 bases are TGTGCCAGCAGAAGGGACGGGACCTACGAGCAGTACTTC. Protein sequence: CASRRDGTYEQYF.